This passage covers 6 T cell receptor beta chains from one sample sequenced in a study of PD-1 blockade in classical Hodgkin lymphoma. Time point described: cycle 4 day 1 (C4D1), after less than 7 weeks of nivolumab. Each patient relapsed following autologous stem cell transplantation, and prior brentuximab vedotin exposure differed. Libraries were prepared by immunoSEQ multiplex PCR; TCRdb keeps only in-frame clonotypes and omits some of them. Found here are around 19,000 clones, approximately 80% of them singletons; the top ten hold 6.5% to 7.5%. Source: peripheral blood mononuclear cells (PBMCs), taken before the fourth cycle of nivolumab. These receptors were collected from a human donor with classical Hodgkin lymphoma.

The chain employs TRBV5-4 and TRBJ2-5; D is uncertain. With 0 bases removed from V and 5 bases from J, the gap between germline ends came to 11 bases. Germline V gives CDR1 SGHNT, CDR2 YYREEE (reference sequence). CDR3 length: 14 amino acids. Here the CDR3 reads CASSLDMSSETQYF. The CDR3 nucleotides read TGTGCCAGCAGCTTGGATATGTCCTCGGAGACCCAGTACTTC.

V usage is TRBV5-4 and J usage is TRBJ1-6; D remains ambiguous. This CDR3 has 15 amino acids. Per germline, CDR1 SGHNT and CDR2 YYREEE (reference sequence). V shed 4 bases and J shed 10 bases, with 18 bases lying between them. For the CDR3, the DNA is TGTGCCAGCAGCCCCTTTCGGGCTAGTGGATCACCCCTCCACTTT. Amino acids: CASSPFRASGSPLHF.

This clone was seen more than once but under ten times. This chain links TRBV2 with TRBJ2-7; 9 bases map to TRBD1. The CDR3 runs to 13 residues. The V and J ends lost 6 bases and 6 bases, in that order; junction bases with no gene match: 6. Germline CDR1 reads SNHLY; CDR2 reads FYNNEI. CDR3 in DNA: TGTGCCAGCAGGGGACAGGGAATGCCCGAGCAGTACTTC. This sequence encodes CASRGQGMPEQYF.

This sequence joins TRBV5-4 and TRBJ1-6; TRBD1 aligns across 7 bases. Trimming cost V 5 bases and J 11 bases; bases outside gene matches: 16. This CDR3 region has 16 residues. Germline V gene sequence: CDR1 SGHNT, CDR2 YYREEE (reference sequence). CDR3 sequence reads: CASSQPRQGTRAPLHF. The DNA for the CDR3 is TGTGCCAGCAGTCAACCTCGACAGGGTACGCGGGCACCCCTCCACTTT.

The J gene is TRBJ1-2, the V gene TRBV27, with D hard to call. The CDR3 totals 13 residues. V lost 6 bases to trimming and J lost 5 bases, with 13 bases between them. In germline, CDR1 is MNHEY, CDR2 SMNVEV (reference sequence). The CDR3 region has the DNA TGTGCCAGCAGGGCGACGGCGGTTTATGGCTACACCTTC. Translated: CASRATAVYGYTF.

The chain uses TRBV11-2 and TRBJ1-5; D not resolved. The V and J ends lost 1 base and 5 bases respectively, with 6 bases between them. Per the germline V gene, CDR1 is SGHAT and CDR2 is FQNNGV. CDR3 length: 13 residues. The CDR3 protein is CASSLAVDQPQHF. For the CDR3, the DNA is TGTGCCAGCAGCTTAGCAGTCGATCAGCCCCAGCATTTT. The whole variable domain, remainder taken from reference TRBV11-2 and TRBJ1-5, is EAGVAQSPRYKIIEKRQSVAFWCNPISGHATLYWYQQILGQGPKLLIQFQNNGVVDDSQLPKDRFSAERLKGVDSTLKIQPAKLEDSAVYLCASSLAVDQPQHFGDGTRLSIL.